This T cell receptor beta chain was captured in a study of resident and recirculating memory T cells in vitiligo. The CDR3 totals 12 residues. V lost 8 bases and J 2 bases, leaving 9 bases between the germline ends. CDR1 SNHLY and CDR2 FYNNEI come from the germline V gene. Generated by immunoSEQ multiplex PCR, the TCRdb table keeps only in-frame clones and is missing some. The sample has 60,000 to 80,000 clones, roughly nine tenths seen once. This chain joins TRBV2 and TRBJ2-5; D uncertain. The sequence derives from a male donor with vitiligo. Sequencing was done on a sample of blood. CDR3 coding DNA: TGTGCCAGCGGGCTGATACAAGAGACCCAGTACTTC. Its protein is CASGLIQETQYF.